This is a list of T cell receptor beta chains from one sample in a study of shared clonotypes between healthy human individuals. The data were produced by immunoSEQ multiplex PCR, yet TCRdb's version contains in-frame clones alone and is incomplete. This repertoire shows millions of clones, approximately 90% found once; its top ten account for roughly 0.13%. Material: naive CD4+ T cells sorted from blood. The receptors here all came from a man aged 18 to 35 in good health. Both conserved end residues are part of each CDR3. Each record gives: V gene, D gene, clone size, J gene, CDR3 DNA, CDR3 protein. D genes are given only for firm matches. Size is stated for part of the rows, as once, few or many counts, or as a class when the clone is expanded.

v_call: TRBV5-4; d_call: TRBD1; clone_size: .; j_call: TRBJ2-5; cdr3_nt: TGTGCCAGCAGCTTATCTCTGGGACAGGGAAAGACCCAGTACTTC; cdr3_aa: CASSLSLGQGKTQYF
v_call: TRBV11-2; d_call: TRBD1; clone_size: .; j_call: TRBJ1-6; cdr3_nt: TGTGCCAGCAGCCAGGGACAGTATAATTCACCCCTCCACTTT; cdr3_aa: CASSQGQYNSPLHF
v_call: TRBV30; d_call: .; clone_size: .; j_call: TRBJ2-5; cdr3_nt: TGTGCCTGGAGTGCGACGGGGAGAGAGACCCAGTACTTC; cdr3_aa: CAWSATGRETQYF
v_call: TRBV5-6; d_call: .; clone_size: .; j_call: TRBJ2-7; cdr3_nt: TGTGCCAGCAGCTTGGTACAGGGACGCTACGAGCAGTACTTC; cdr3_aa: CASSLVQGRYEQYF
v_call: TRBV14; d_call: TRBD1; clone_size: .; j_call: TRBJ2-7; cdr3_nt: TGTGCCAGCAGCAGGGGACAGAGCTACGAGCAGTACTTC; cdr3_aa: CASSRGQSYEQYF
v_call: TRBV28; d_call: TRBD1; clone_size: few; j_call: TRBJ1-1; cdr3_nt: TGTGCCAGCAGCCCTGGGACAGGGCTTGAAGCTTTCTTT; cdr3_aa: CASSPGTGLEAFF
v_call: TRBV6-6; d_call: .; clone_size: once; j_call: TRBJ2-2; cdr3_nt: TGTGCCAGCAGCCCTCCGGGACCGAAAACCGGGGAGCTGTTTTTT; cdr3_aa: CASSPPGPKTGELFF
v_call: TRBV11-2; d_call: .; clone_size: .; j_call: TRBJ2-1; cdr3_nt: TGTGCCAGCAGCTTAGCCGCGGGCAGGGGGGTTTACAATGAGCAGTTCTTC; cdr3_aa: CASSLAAGRGVYNEQFF
v_call: TRBV23-1; d_call: .; clone_size: .; j_call: TRBJ2-2; cdr3_nt: TGCGCCAGCAGTCTAGAAAGGACCCTAAGGGAGCTGTTTTTT; cdr3_aa: CASSLERTLRELFF
v_call: TRBV5-6; d_call: .; clone_size: .; j_call: TRBJ2-7; cdr3_nt: TGTGCCAGCAGCTTGGGCGGGATCTTCTCCGAGCAGTACTTC; cdr3_aa: CASSLGGIFSEQYF
v_call: TRBV29-1; d_call: TRBD2; clone_size: .; j_call: TRBJ2-7; cdr3_nt: TGCAGCGTTGAAGATCCTAGCGGGGGCCCCTACGAGCAGTACTTC; cdr3_aa: CSVEDPSGGPYEQYF
v_call: TRBV30; d_call: TRBD1; clone_size: .; j_call: TRBJ2-7; cdr3_nt: TGTGCCTGGAGTGCCCCGGGACAGGGCTCCTACGAGCAGTACTTC; cdr3_aa: CAWSAPGQGSYEQYF
v_call: TRBV4-3; d_call: TRBD1; clone_size: .; j_call: TRBJ1-1; cdr3_nt: TGCGCCAGCAGCCAAGACCGCGACAGGGGCAGGGTCATGAACACTGAAGCTTTCTTT; cdr3_aa: CASSQDRDRGRVMNTEAFF
v_call: TRBV12-5; d_call: TRBD1; clone_size: .; j_call: TRBJ1-5; cdr3_nt: TGTGCTAGTGGTTTGGTTCTTGGACAGGGTTCGAATCAGCCCCAGCATTTT; cdr3_aa: CASGLVLGQGSNQPQHF
v_call: TRBV18; d_call: TRBD1; clone_size: .; j_call: TRBJ1-5; cdr3_nt: TGTGCCAGCTCACCATACGGGACAGGGGGCAATCAGCCCCAGCATTTT; cdr3_aa: CASSPYGTGGNQPQHF
v_call: TRBV2; d_call: TRBD2; clone_size: .; j_call: TRBJ2-3; cdr3_nt: TGTGCCAGCAGTCTAGCGGGAGGCGTCACAGATACGCAGTATTTT; cdr3_aa: CASSLAGGVTDTQYF
v_call: TRBV19; d_call: .; clone_size: .; j_call: TRBJ1-5; cdr3_nt: TGTGCCAGTAGTATATTTCCAGCCGTTAGCAATCAGCCCCAGCATTTT; cdr3_aa: CASSIFPAVSNQPQHF